This TCR beta chain was identified in a study of blood T cell repertoires in COVID-19. Method: immunoSEQ multiplex PCR; TCRdb's copy keeps in-frame clones and lacks some. The sample includes approximately 100,000 clones, roughly nine tenths of them seen just once. The V and J ends lost 7 bases and 6 bases, in that order; junction bases with no gene match: 12. CDR3 length: 14 amino acids. The germline V gene has CDR1 LNHDA and CDR2 SQIVND (reference sequence). In its sample, this clone was seen once. This TCR was sampled from a man aged 50 or older with acute or convalescent COVID-19. The chain couples TRBV19 to TRBJ2-7; TRBD1 aligns across 7 bases. The sequencing input was peripheral blood. The CDR3 DNA reads as TGTGCCAGTACTCGATCAGGGGGTGGCGGCGAGCAGTACTTC. This encodes CASTRSGGGGEQYF.